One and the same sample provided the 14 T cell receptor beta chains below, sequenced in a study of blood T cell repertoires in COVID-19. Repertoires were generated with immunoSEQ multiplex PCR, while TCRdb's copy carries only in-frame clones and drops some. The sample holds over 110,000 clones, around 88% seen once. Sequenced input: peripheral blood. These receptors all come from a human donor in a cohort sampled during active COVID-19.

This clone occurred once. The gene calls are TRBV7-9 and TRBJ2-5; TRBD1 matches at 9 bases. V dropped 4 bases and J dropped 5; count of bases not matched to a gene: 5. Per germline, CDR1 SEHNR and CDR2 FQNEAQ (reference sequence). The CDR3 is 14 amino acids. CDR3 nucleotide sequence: TGTGCCAGCAGCTACAGGGGGCTCGGGGAGACCCAGTACTTC. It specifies CASSYRGLGETQYF.

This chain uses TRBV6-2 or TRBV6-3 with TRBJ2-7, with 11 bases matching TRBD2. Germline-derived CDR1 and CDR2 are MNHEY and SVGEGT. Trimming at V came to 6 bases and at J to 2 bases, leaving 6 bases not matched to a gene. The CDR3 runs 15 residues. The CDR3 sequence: CASSPSGGPPYEQYF. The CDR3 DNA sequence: TGTGCCAGCAGCCCTAGCGGGGGGCCACCCTACGAGCAGTACTTC.

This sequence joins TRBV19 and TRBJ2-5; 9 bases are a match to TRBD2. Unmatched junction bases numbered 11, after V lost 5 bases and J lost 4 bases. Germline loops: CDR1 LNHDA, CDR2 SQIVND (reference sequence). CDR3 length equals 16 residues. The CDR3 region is CASSPGSLAGRETQYF. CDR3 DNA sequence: TGTGCCAGTAGTCCAGGGAGCCTAGCGGGGCGAGAGACCCAGTACTTC. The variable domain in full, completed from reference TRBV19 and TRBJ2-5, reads DGGITQSPKYLFRKEGQNVTLSCEQNLNHDAMYWYRQDPGQGLRLIYYSQIVNDFQKGDIAEGYSVSREKKESFPLTVTSAQKNPTAFYLCASSPGSLAGRETQYFGPGTRLLVL.

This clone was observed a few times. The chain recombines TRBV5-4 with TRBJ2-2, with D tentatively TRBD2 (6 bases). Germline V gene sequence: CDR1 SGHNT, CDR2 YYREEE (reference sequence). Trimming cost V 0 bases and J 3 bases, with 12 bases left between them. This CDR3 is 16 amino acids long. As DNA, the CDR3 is TGTGCCAGCAGCTTGGGGCCCGGGGGATACACCGGGGAGCTGTTTTTT. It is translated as CASSLGPGGYTGELFF.

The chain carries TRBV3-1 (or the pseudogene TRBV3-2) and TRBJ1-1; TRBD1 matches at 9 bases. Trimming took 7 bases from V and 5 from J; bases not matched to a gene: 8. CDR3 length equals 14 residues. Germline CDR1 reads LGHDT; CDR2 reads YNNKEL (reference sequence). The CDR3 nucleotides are TGTGCCAGCACGATACAGGGGGCCGGGACTGAAGCTTTCTTT. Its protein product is CASTIQGAGTEAFF.

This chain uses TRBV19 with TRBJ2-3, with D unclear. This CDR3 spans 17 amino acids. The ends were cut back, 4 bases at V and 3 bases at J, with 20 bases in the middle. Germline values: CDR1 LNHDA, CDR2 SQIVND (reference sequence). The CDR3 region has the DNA TGTGCCAGTAGTAGTCTTCGAGCCTCAAGGCGGACAGATACGCAGTATTTT. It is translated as CASSSLRASRRTDTQYF.

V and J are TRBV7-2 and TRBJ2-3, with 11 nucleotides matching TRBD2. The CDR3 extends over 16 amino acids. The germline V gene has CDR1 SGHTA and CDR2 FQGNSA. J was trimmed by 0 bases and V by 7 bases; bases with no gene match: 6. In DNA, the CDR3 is TGTGCCAGCAAGACTAGCGGGGTTGCTAGCACAGATACGCAGTATTTT. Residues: CASKTSGVASTDTQYF. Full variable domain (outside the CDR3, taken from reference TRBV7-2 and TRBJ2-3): GAGVSQSPSNKVTEKGKDVELRCDPISGHTALYWYRQSLGQGLEFLIYFQGNSAPDKSGLPSDRFSAERTGGSVSTLTIQRTQQEDSAVYLCASKTSGVASTDTQYFGPGTRLTVL.

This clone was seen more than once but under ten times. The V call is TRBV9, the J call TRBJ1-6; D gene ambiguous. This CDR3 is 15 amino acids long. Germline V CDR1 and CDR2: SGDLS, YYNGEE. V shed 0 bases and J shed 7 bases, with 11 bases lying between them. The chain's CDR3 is CASSVGAGSNSPLHF. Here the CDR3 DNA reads TGTGCCAGCAGCGTAGGGGCAGGTTCCAATTCACCCCTCCACTTT.

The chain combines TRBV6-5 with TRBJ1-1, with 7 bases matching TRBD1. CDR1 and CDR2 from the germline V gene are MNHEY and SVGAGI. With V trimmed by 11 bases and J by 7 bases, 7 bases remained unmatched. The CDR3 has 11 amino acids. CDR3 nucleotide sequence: TGTGCCGCCCGAGGGGGCGGTGAAGCTTTCTTT. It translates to CAARGGGEAFF.

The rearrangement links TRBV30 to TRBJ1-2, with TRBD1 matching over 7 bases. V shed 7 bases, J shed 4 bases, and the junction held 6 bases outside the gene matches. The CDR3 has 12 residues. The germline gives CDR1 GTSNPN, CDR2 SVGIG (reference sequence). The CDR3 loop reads CASRGLGYGYTF. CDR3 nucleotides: TGTGCCTCAAGGGGGCTCGGCTATGGCTACACCTTC.

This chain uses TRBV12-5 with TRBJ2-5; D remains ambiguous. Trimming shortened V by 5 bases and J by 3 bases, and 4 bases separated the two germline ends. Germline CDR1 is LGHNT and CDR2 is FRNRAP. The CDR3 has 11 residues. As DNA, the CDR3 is TGTGCTAGTGGTCAGAAAGAGACCCAGTACTTC. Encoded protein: CASGQKETQYF.

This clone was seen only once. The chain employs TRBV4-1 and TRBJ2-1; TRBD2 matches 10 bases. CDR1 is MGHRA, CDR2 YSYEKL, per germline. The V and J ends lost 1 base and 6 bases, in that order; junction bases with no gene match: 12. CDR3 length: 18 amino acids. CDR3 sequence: CASSQGGTSGGARNEQFF. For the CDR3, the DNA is TGCGCCAGCAGCCAAGGTGGCACGAGCGGGGGGGCTCGCAATGAGCAGTTCTTC.

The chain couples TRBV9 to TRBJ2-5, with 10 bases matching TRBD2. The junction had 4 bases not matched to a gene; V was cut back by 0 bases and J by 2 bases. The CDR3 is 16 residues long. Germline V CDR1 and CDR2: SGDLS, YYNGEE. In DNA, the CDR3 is TGTGCCAGCAGCGTAGCTGCTAGCGGGGGTCAAGAGACCCAGTACTTC. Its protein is CASSVAASGGQETQYF.

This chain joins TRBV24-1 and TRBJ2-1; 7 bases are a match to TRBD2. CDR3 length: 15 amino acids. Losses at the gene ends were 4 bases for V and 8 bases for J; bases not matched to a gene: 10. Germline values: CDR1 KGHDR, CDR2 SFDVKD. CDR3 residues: CATSDPRTSIYEQFF. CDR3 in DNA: TGTGCCACCAGTGACCCCCGGACTAGTATCTATGAGCAGTTCTTC.